Reported below is one TCR beta chain. Its antigen is unidentified. The record originates from a study of shared clonotypes between healthy human individuals. CDR1 and CDR2 from the germline V gene are SEHNR and FQNEAQ (reference sequence). The CDR3 length is 13 residues. Between the trimmed V and J ends, which lost 5 bases and 1 base, there was a span of 6 bases. Naive CD8 isolation took CD45RO-negative cells positively selected for CCR7 and excluded terminally differentiated effector memory CD45RA+ cells. Only Caucasian adults living in Nashville, Tennessee made up the donor group. General study findings and limits: Compared with clonotypes that all four donors shared, non-shared clonotypes had lower generation probabilities.

The run depth of the assay was deep. The table came from immunoSEQ multiplex PCR; TCRdb's copy has only in-frame clones and leaves some out. The data contain 1.5 million to 2.5 million clones, approximately 94% of them seen just once; the ten biggest clones take up around 1%. Sequenced material: naive CD8+ T cells sorted from blood. J is TRBJ2-1 and V is TRBV7-9; D ambiguous. This receptor was identified in a man between 18 and 29 years old in good health. The CDR3 nucleotides read TGTGCCAGCAGCCAAGCTTCCTACAATGAGCAGTTCTTC. Its protein product is CASSQASYNEQFF. The full variable domain, with the rest looked up from reference TRBV7-9 and TRBJ2-1, is DTGVSQNPRHKITKRGQNVTFRCDPISEHNRLYWYRQTLGQGPEFLTYFQNEAQLEKSRLLSDRFSAERPKGSFSTLEIQRTEQGDSAMYLCASSQASYNEQFFGPGTRLTVL.